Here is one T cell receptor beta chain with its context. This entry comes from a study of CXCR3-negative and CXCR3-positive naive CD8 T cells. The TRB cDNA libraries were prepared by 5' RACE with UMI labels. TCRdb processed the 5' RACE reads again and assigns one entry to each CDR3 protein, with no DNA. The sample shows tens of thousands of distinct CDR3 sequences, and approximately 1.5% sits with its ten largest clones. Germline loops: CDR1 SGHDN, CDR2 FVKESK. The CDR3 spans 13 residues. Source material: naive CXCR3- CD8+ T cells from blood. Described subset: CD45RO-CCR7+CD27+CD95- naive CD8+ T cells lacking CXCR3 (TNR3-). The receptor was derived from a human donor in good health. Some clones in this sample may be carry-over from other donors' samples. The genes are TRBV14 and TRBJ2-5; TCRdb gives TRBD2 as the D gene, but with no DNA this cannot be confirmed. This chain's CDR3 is CASSQVGRETQYF. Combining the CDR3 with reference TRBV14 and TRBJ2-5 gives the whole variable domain EAGVTQFPSHSVIEKGQTVTLRCDPISGHDNLYWYRRVMGKEIKFLLHFVKESKQDESGMPNNRFLAERTGGTYSTLKVQPAELEDSGVYFCASSQVGRETQYFGPGTRLLVL.